This T cell receptor (beta chain) was found in a study of T cells in Graves' hyperthyroidism and ophthalmopathy. Study-level points and caveats: Most thyroid clonotypes expanded above 0.001 appeared in blood too.

As for this clonotype: Its antigen remains unknown.

The CDR3 loop spans 16 amino acids. V was shortened by 1 base and J by 7 bases, with 17 bases between the two germline ends. Germline V CDR1 and CDR2: SGHNT, YYREEE (reference sequence). TCR beta CDR3 regions were amplified from RNA transcripts. First-round RT-PCR with HTBI primers amplified the TCR CDR3 region. MiXCR, run by TCRdb on the multiplex PCR reads, gives a single entry per CDR3 protein. The sample holds about 610,000 distinct CDR3 sequences, around 46% seen once. The chain is built from TRBV5-4 and TRBJ1-4; D is possibly TRBD1 (5 bases). The sample taken for sequencing was peripheral blood or thyroid tissue (not recorded which). The sequence was collected from a woman between 18 and 29 years old with Graves' hyperthyroidism. CDR3 coding DNA: TGTGCCAGCAGCTTGCACGGGACTCCCGTCGGTGAAAAACTGTTTTTT. It encodes CASSLHGTPVGEKLFF.